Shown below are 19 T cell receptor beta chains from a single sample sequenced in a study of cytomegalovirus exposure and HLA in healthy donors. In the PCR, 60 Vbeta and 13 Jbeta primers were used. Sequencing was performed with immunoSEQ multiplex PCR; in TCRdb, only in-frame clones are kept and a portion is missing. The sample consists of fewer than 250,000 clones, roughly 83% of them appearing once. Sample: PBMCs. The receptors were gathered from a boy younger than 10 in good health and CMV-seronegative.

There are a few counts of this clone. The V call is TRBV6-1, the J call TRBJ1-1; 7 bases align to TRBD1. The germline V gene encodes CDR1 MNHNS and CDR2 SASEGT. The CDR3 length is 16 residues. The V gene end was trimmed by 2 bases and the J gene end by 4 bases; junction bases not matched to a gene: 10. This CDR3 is CASSEPYTGEVTEAFF. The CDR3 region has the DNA TGTGCCAGCAGTGAACCCTATACAGGGGAAGTCACTGAAGCTTTCTTT.

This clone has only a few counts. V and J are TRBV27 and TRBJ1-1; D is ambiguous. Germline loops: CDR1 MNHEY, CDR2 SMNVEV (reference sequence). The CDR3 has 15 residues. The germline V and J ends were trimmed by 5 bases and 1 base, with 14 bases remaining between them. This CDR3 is CASSPGGGPNTEAFF. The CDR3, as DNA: TGTGCCAGCAGTCCCGGAGGTGGTCCGAACACTGAAGCTTTCTTT.

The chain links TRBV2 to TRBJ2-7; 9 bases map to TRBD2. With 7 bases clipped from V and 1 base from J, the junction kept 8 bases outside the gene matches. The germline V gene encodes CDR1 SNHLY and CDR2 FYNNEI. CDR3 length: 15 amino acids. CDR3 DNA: TGTGCCAGCATGCGGAGAAGCGGGAGGTCCTACGAGCAGTACTTC. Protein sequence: CASMRRSGRSYEQYF.

The CDR3 loop is CASSLTGTSGYTDTQYF. DNA for the CDR3: TGTGCCAGCAGCTTGACCGGGACTAGCGGTTACACAGATACGCAGTATTTT. The rearrangement joins TRBV11-2 to TRBJ2-3; 11 nucleotides match TRBD2. The CDR3 runs to 17 residues. Per germline, CDR1 SGHAT and CDR2 FQNNGV. V was clipped by 3 bases and J by 2 bases; unmatched bases: 7.

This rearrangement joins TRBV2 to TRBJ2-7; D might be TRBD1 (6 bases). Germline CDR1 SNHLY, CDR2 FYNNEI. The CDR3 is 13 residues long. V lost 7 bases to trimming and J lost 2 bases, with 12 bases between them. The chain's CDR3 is CASTGTRPYEQYF. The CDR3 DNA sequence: TGTGCCAGCACCGGGACACGACCCTACGAGCAGTACTTC.

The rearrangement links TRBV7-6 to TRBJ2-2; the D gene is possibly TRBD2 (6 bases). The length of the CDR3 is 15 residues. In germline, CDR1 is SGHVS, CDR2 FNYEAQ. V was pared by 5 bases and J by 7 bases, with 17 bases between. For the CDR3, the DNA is TGTGCCAGCAGCCGGTGGGCGGGGCTCCTCGGGGAGCTGTTTTTT. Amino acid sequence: CASSRWAGLLGELFF.

CDR3 DNA sequence: TGTGCCAGCAGTGGCTTCGGTGGGCAGGGAGGTGAAAAACTGTTTTTT. Residues: CASSGFGGQGGEKLFF. The chain carries TRBV6-1 and TRBJ1-4; TRBD1 might be the D (5 bases). Trimming cost V 4 bases and J 7 bases, with 19 bases left between them. Germline V gene sequence: CDR1 MNHNS, CDR2 SASEGT. CDR3 length equals 16 residues.

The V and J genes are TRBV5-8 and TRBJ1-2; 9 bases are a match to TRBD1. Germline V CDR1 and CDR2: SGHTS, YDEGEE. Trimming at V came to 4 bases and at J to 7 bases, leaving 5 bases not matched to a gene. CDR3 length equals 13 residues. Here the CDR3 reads CASSIRDRAGYTF. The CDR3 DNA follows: TGTGCCAGCAGCATCCGGGACAGGGCTGGCTACACCTTC.

Here the CDR3 reads CASSPRPGRTDTQYF. In DNA form, the CDR3 reads TGTGCCAGCTCACCTCGCCCGGGGAGAACAGATACGCAGTATTTT. This chain uses TRBV18 with TRBJ2-3; a weak D match, TRBD2 (5 bases). There are 15 residues in the CDR3. Germline values: CDR1 KGHSH, CDR2 LQKENI. Trimming shortened V by 3 bases and J by 3 bases, and 13 bases separated the two germline ends.

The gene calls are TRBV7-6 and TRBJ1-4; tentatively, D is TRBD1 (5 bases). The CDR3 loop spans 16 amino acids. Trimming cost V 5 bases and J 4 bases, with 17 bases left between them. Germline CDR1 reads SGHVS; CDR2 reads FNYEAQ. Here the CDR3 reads CASSPGGGRLNEKLFF. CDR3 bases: TGTGCCAGCAGCCCGGGGGGTGGCAGACTTAATGAAAAACTGTTTTTT. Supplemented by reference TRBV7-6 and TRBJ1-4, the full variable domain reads GAGVSQSPRYKVTKRGQDVALRCDPISGHVSLYWYRQALGQGPEFLTYFNYEAQQDKSGLPNDRFSAERPEGSISTLTIQRTEQRDSAMYRCASSPGGGRLNEKLFFGSGTQLSVL.

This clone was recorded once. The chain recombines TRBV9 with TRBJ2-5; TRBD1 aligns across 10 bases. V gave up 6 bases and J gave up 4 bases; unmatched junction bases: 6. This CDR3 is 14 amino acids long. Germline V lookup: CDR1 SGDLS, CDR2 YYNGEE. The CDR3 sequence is CASNAGTGAETQYF. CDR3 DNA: TGTGCCAGCAATGCCGGGACAGGGGCAGAGACCCAGTACTTC.

The CDR3 sequence is CASSYRGGRPGELFF. CDR3 coding DNA: TGTGCCAGCAGTTACAGGGGAGGAAGGCCCGGGGAGCTGTTTTTT. The chain recombines TRBV7-9 with TRBJ2-2; maybe TRBD1 (7 bases). The CDR3 has 15 amino acids. Germline V gene lookup returns CDR1 SEHNR and CDR2 FQNEAQ (reference sequence). Deletions cut 6 bases from V and 6 bases from J, with 17 bases between.

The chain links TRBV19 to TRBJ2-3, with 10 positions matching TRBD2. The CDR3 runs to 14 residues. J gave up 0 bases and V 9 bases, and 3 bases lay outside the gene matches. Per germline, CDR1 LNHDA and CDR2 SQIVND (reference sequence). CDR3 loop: CASIAGGSTDTQYF. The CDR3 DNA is TGTGCCAGCATAGCGGGAGGAAGCACAGATACGCAGTATTTT.

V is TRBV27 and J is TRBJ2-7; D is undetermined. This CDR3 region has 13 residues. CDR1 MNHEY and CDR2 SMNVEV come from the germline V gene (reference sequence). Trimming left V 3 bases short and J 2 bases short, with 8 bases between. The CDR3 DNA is TGTGCCAGCAGTTTTTCCTCAGCCTACGAGCAGTACTTC. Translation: CASSFSSAYEQYF.

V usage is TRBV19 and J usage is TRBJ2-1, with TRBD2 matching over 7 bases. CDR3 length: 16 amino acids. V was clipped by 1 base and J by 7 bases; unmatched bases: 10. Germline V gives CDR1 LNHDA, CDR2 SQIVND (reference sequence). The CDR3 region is CASSIGTSSPANEQFF. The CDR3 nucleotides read TGTGCCAGTAGTATAGGGACTAGTTCCCCGGCTAATGAGCAGTTCTTC.

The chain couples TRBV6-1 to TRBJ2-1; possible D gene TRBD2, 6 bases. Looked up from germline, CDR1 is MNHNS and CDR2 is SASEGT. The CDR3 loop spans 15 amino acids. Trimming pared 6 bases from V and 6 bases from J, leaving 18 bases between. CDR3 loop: CASSAGRGRGNEQFF. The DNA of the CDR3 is TGTGCCAGCAGCGCCGGGAGAGGGCGGGGCAATGAGCAGTTCTTC.

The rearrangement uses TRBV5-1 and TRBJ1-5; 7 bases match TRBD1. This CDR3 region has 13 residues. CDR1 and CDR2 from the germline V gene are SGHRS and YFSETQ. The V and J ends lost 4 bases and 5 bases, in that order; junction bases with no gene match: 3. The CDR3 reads CASSPGTDQPQHF. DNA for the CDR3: TGCGCCAGCAGCCCTGGGACAGATCAGCCCCAGCATTTT.

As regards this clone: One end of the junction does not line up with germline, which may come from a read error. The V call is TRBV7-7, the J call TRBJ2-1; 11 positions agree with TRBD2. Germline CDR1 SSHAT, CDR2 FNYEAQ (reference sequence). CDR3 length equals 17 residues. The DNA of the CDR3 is TGTGCTAGCAGCTGGCAACCGGGACTAGCGGCATACAATGAGCAGTTCTTC. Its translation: CASSWQPGLAAYNEQFF.

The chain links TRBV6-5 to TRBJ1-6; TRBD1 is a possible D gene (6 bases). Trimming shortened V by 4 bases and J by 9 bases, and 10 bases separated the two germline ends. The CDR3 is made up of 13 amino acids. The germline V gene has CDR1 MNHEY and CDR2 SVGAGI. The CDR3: CASSSLGASPLHF. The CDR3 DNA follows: TGTGCCAGCAGTTCGTTGGGGGCTTCACCCCTCCACTTT.